The 4 T cell receptor beta chains in this list originate from one sample, sequenced in a study of CD8 T cells in Susac syndrome. RNA totalling roughly 0.45 to 1 ug underwent reverse transcription with random hexamers. One entry per CDR3 protein, called by TCRdb with MiXCR from the immunoSEQ multiplex PCR reads. The table includes hundreds of thousands of distinct CDR3 sequences, 85% to 95% detected once. The sequencing input was CD4+ T cells from PBMCs. These receptors originate from a human donor with multiple sclerosis.

This chain links TRBV30 with TRBJ2-4; no clear D gene. V was cut by 5 bases and J by 5 bases, with 10 bases left in between. From germline, CDR1 is GTSNPN and CDR2 SVGIG (reference sequence). This CDR3 has 12 residues. This CDR3 reads CAWSSGQNIQYF. DNA for the CDR3: TGTGCCTGGTCGTCGGGCCAAAACATTCAGTACTTC. Combining the CDR3 with reference TRBV30 and TRBJ2-4 gives the whole variable domain SQTIHQWPATLVQPVGSPLSLECTVEGTSNPNLYWYRQAAGRGLQLLFYSVGIGQISSEVPQNLSASRPQDRQFILSSKKLLLSDSGFYLCAWSSGQNIQYFGAGTRLSVL.

This clonotype was found once. The chain employs TRBV19 and TRBJ1-4, with a weak D call TRBD1 (6 bases). Germline V CDR1 and CDR2: LNHDA, SQIVND (reference sequence). The CDR3 extends over 16 amino acids. Trimming took 5 bases from V and 7 from J, leaving 20 bases between them. The DNA for the CDR3 is TGTGCCAGTAGTGCCCACAGGGATATGGGAGGTGAAAAACTGTTTTTT. Its translation: CASSAHRDMGGEKLFF. Filled out from reference TRBV19 and TRBJ1-4, the complete variable domain reads DGGITQSPKYLFRKEGQNVTLSCEQNLNHDAMYWYRQDPGQGLRLIYYSQIVNDFQKGDIAEGYSVSREKKESFPLTVTSAQKNPTAFYLCASSAHRDMGGEKLFFGSGTQLSVL.

The chain carries TRBV5-1 and TRBJ2-7, with D possibly matching TRBD1 (6 bases). V lost 5 bases and J lost 2, with 17 bases in between. The CDR3 has 15 residues. Per germline, CDR1 SGHRS and CDR2 YFSETQ. The CDR3 sequence: CASRQTGIGTYEQYF. The CDR3, as DNA: TGCGCCAGCAGACAAACAGGGATAGGAACCTACGAGCAGTACTTC.

This clonotype came up once. This chain joins TRBV20-1 and TRBJ1-1, with a weak D call TRBD1 (5 bases). This CDR3 region has 14 residues. V dropped 4 bases and J dropped 1 base, with 13 bases sitting between them. From germline, CDR1 is DFQATT and CDR2 SNEGSKA (reference sequence). The CDR3 loop reads CSATQGWWNTEAFF. The CDR3 bases are TGCAGTGCTACCCAGGGATGGTGGAACACTGAAGCTTTCTTT.